The TCR beta chain under discussion was sequenced for a study of naive and memory T cell subsets. The CDR3 extends over 14 amino acids. Germline V CDR1 and CDR2: KGHDR, SFDVKD. Trimming cost V 7 bases and J 6 bases; bases outside gene matches: 5. Two oligonucleotides, mixed equimolar, formed the beta constant-region primer covering TRBC1 and TRBC2. An oligonucleotide with the SP2 primer and a 12-nucleotide UMI was ligated to the cDNA 3' end. A single record per CDR3 protein comes from TCRdb applying MiXCR to the UMI-ligation and nested PCR reads. The table lists around 90,000 distinct CDR3 sequences, 7% to 7.5% of them singletons.

The genes are TRBV24-1 and TRBJ1-1; 12 nucleotides match TRBD1. The sample consisted of central memory CD4+ T cells from blood. The source of this sequence is a human donor in good health. In DNA form, the CDR3 reads TGTGCCACCAGGGGGACAGGGGGCCTGGCTGAAGCTTTCTTT. This translates into CATRGTGGLAEAFF.